These 14 T cell receptor beta chains were all obtained from the same sample, sequenced in a study of cytomegalovirus exposure and HLA in healthy donors. The primer mix had 60 Vbeta and 13 Jbeta primers. Libraries were prepared by immunoSEQ multiplex PCR; TCRdb keeps only in-frame clonotypes and omits some of them. Seen here are 130,000 to 150,000 clones, roughly 80% observed once, and the top ten hold under 3%. Source material: PBMCs. All receptors derive from a woman aged 30 to 39 in good health and CMV-seronegative.

For the CDR3, the DNA is TGCGCCAGCAGGAGAGACAGGGACGCCGATACGCAGTATTTT. Residues: CASRRDRDADTQYF. The chain is built from TRBV5-1 and TRBJ2-3, with 7 bases matching TRBD1. The CDR3 is 14 residues long. Per the germline V gene, CDR1 is SGHRS and CDR2 is YFSETQ. V shed 5 bases and J 6 bases; nucleotides not matched to a gene: 9.

This chain uses TRBV19 with TRBJ1-4; D call uncertain. V was shortened by 6 bases and J by 4 bases, with 12 bases between the two germline ends. The V gene's germline CDR1 is LNHDA and CDR2 SQIVND (reference sequence). The CDR3 loop spans 14 amino acids. This CDR3 reads CASSPGSVNEKLFF. The CDR3 nucleotides are TGTGCCAGTAGCCCAGGCTCCGTTAATGAAAAACTGTTTTTT.

The chain carries TRBV7-2 and TRBJ1-3; 9 bases fit TRBD1. J lost 2 bases, V lost 4 bases, and 0 bases had no gene match. The germline V gene encodes CDR1 SGHTA and CDR2 FQGNSA. This CDR3 is built from 14 residues. The CDR3 is CASSWTGAGNTIYF. The DNA of the CDR3 is TGTGCCAGCAGCTGGACAGGGGCTGGAAACACCATATATTTT.

The chain combines TRBV9 with TRBJ1-4; D is uncertain. This CDR3 has 15 residues. Germline-derived CDR1 and CDR2 are SGDLS and YYNGEE. Trimming pared 3 bases from V and 4 bases from J, leaving 13 bases between. CDR3 amino acids: CASSAGKGYNEKLFF. The CDR3 bases are TGTGCCAGCAGCGCCGGGAAGGGCTATAATGAAAAACTGTTTTTT.

This sequence joins TRBV29-1 and TRBJ2-3, with TRBD2 as a possible D gene (7 bases). The CDR3 loop spans 15 amino acids. Germline CDR1 reads SQVTM; CDR2 reads ANQGSEA. V lost 2 bases to trimming and J lost 3 bases, with 15 bases between them. The CDR3 reads CSVEPGGVGTDTQYF. In DNA, the CDR3 is TGCAGCGTTGAACCGGGGGGCGTAGGAACAGATACGCAGTATTTT.

V is TRBV7-3 and J is TRBJ2-2; 11 bases fit TRBD1. The trim removed 2 bases at V and 4 bases at J, leaving 6 bases unmatched. The CDR3 extends over 17 amino acids. From germline, CDR1 is SGHTA and CDR2 FQGTGA. The CDR3 DNA is TGTGCCAGCAGCTTACACTCCGGGACAGGGGGCACCGGGGAGCTGTTTTTT. Encoded protein: CASSLHSGTGGTGELFF.

The rearrangement links TRBV6-4 to TRBJ2-2, with 8 bases matching TRBD1. This CDR3 region has 14 residues. Germline assignment: CDR1 MRHNA and CDR2 SNTAGT. V was clipped by 8 bases and J by 3 bases; unmatched bases: 5. The CDR3 spells CASATTGDTGELFF. The CDR3 DNA sequence: TGTGCCAGCGCTACGACAGGGGACACCGGGGAGCTGTTTTTT.

The rearrangement joins TRBV5-4 to TRBJ2-1; 11 bases agree with TRBD2. The germline V gene has CDR1 SGHNT and CDR2 YYREEE (reference sequence). The length of the CDR3 is 20 residues. V shed 1 base, J shed 5 bases, and the junction held 17 bases outside the gene matches. The CDR3 DNA sequence: TGTGCCAGCAGCTTGACTCGACTAGCGGGGTGGGCGCTTTCAGACAATGAGCAGTTCTTC. It yields the protein CASSLTRLAGWALSDNEQFF.

V usage is TRBV27 and J usage is TRBJ2-5; possibly TRBD1 for D (6 bases). The J call could be wrong; TRBJ2-7 is a better fit for the DNA end. Germline values: CDR1 MNHEY, CDR2 SMNVEV (reference sequence). This CDR3 is 13 amino acids long. CDR3 sequence reads: CASSLGDNYEQYF. The CDR3 nucleotides are TGTGCCAGCAGTTTAGGGGACAACTACGAGCAGTACTTC.

This sequence joins TRBV5-5 and TRBJ1-3; the match to TRBD1 covers 7 bases. CDR3 length: 15 residues. In germline, CDR1 is SGHKS, CDR2 YYEKEE (reference sequence). V lost 4 bases, J lost 11 bases, and 15 bases stayed unmatched. The CDR3 protein is CASSRQGGLARPIYF. CDR3 nucleotide sequence: TGTGCCAGCAGCCGACAGGGAGGCCTTGCGAGGCCCATATATTTT.

This clone was seen more than once but under ten times. The chain has TRBV5-1 and TRBJ2-1, with 8 bases fitting TRBD1. CDR1 is SGHRS and CDR2 is YFSETQ in the germline V gene. The CDR3 consists of 15 residues. After removal of 3 bases from V and 9 bases from J, the junction contained 11 bases not matched to a gene. CDR3 DNA: TGCGCCAGCAGCTCAGGGGGCCTAGCGCTAGGTGAGCAGTTCTTC. It yields the protein CASSSGGLALGEQFF.

V is TRBV28 and J is TRBJ2-7; 9 positions match TRBD1. Germline assignment: CDR1 MDHEN and CDR2 SYDVKM. This CDR3 region has 15 residues. Unmatched junction bases numbered 7, after V lost 4 bases and J lost 3 bases. The DNA of the CDR3 is TGTGCCAGCAGTTCCCGGACAGGGGACCTCTACGAGCAGTACTTC. It yields the protein CASSSRTGDLYEQYF. The variable domain in full, with the rest retrieved from reference TRBV28 and TRBJ2-7, is DVKVTQSSRYLVKRTGEKVFLECVQDMDHENMFWYRQDPGLGLRLIYFSYDVKMKEKGDIPEGYSVSREKKERFSLILESASTNQTSMYLCASSSRTGDLYEQYFGPGTRLTVT.

This clone was detected only a few times. This chain connects TRBV5-1 to TRBJ1-2; TRBD1 agrees at 9 bases. V was clipped by 4 bases and J by 8 bases; unmatched bases: 9. Germline V CDR1 and CDR2: SGHRS, YFSETQ. The length of the CDR3 is 14 residues. Here the CDR3 reads CASSPGQGAQGYTF. CDR3 DNA sequence: TGCGCCAGCAGCCCGGGACAGGGAGCACAGGGCTACACCTTC.

The genes are TRBV19 and TRBJ1-2, with D unresolved. The CDR3 is 14 residues long. Germline V gives CDR1 LNHDA, CDR2 SQIVND (reference sequence). V gave up 3 bases and J gave up 6 bases, with 14 bases separating them. The CDR3 loop reads CASSIPGQKNGYTF. The CDR3 coding sequence is TGTGCCAGTAGTATCCCAGGCCAGAAAAATGGCTACACCTTC.